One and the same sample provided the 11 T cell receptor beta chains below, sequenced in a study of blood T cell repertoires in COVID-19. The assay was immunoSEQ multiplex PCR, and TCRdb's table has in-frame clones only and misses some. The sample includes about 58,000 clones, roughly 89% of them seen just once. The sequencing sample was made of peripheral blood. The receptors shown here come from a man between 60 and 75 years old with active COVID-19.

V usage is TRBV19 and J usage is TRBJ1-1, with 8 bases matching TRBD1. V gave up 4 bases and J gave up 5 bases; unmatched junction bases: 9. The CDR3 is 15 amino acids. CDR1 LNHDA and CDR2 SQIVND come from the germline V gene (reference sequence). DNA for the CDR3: TGTGCCAGTAGTAGGACTGACAGGGGAGGGACTGAAGCTTTCTTT. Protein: CASSRTDRGGTEAFF. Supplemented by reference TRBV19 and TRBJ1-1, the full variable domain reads DGGITQSPKYLFRKEGQNVTLSCEQNLNHDAMYWYRQDPGQGLRLIYYSQIVNDFQKGDIAEGYSVSREKKESFPLTVTSAQKNPTAFYLCASSRTDRGGTEAFFGQGTRLTVV.

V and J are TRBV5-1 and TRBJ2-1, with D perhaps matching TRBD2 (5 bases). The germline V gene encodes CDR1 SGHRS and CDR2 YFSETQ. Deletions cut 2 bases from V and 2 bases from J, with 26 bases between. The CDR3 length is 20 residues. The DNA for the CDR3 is TGCGCCAGCAGCTTTCTGCTAGCTGTTACAGTAAGTTCGGCCTACAATGAGCAGTTCTTC. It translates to CASSFLLAVTVSSAYNEQFF.

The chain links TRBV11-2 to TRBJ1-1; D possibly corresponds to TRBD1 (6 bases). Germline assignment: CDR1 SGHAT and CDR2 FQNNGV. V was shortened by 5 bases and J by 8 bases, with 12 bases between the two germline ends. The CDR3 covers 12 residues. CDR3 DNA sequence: TGTGCCAGCAGCGGACGGACAGTAGAAGCTTTCTTT. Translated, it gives CASSGRTVEAFF. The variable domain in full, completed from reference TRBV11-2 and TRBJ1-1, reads EAGVAQSPRYKIIEKRQSVAFWCNPISGHATLYWYQQILGQGPKLLIQFQNNGVVDDSQLPKDRFSAERLKGVDSTLKIQPAKLEDSAVYLCASSGRTVEAFFGQGTRLTVV.

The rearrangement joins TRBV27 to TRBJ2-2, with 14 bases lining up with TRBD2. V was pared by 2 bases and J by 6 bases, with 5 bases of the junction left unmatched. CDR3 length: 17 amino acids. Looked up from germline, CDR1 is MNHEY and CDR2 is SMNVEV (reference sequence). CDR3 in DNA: TGTGCCAGCAGTTTAAAGGGGGGACTAGCGGGAGCCGGGGAGCTGTTTTTT. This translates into CASSLKGGLAGAGELFF.

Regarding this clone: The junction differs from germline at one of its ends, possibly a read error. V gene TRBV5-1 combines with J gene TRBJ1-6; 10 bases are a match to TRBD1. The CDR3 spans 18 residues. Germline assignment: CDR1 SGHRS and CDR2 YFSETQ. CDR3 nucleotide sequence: TGCGCCAGCAGCTTGGAAGGGTTGGGACAGGGGTATAGTTCACCCCTCCACTTT. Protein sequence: CASSLEGLGQGYSSPLHF.

The chain's CDR3 is CASSTHRGDTQYF. DNA for the CDR3: TGTGCCAGCAGCACCCACAGGGGTGATACGCAGTATTTT. The genes are TRBV5-8 and TRBJ2-3; 7 nucleotides match TRBD1. Germline lookup yields CDR1 SGHTS and CDR2 YDEGEE. Germline trimming cut 4 bases from V and 6 bases from J; bases unmatched to any gene: 5. This CDR3 comprises 13 residues.

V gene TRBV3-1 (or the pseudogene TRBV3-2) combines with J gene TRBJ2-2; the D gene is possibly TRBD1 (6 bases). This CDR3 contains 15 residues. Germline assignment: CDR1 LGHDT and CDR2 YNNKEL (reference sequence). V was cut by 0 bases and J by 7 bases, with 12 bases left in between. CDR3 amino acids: CASSQERGGIGELFF. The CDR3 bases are TGTGCCAGCAGCCAAGAGAGAGGGGGTATCGGGGAGCTGTTTTTT.

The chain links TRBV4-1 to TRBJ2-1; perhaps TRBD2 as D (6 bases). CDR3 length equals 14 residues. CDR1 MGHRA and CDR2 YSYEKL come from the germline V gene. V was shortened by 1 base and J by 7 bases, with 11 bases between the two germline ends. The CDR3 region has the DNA TGCGCCAGCAGCCAAGGGCTAGCGTTAAATGAGCAGTTCTTC. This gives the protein CASSQGLALNEQFF.

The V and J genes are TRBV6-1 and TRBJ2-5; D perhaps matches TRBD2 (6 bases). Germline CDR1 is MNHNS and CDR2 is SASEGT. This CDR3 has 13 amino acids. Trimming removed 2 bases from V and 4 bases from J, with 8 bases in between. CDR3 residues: CASSELEGETQYF. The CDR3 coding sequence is TGTGCCAGCAGTGAATTGGAGGGAGAGACCCAGTACTTC.

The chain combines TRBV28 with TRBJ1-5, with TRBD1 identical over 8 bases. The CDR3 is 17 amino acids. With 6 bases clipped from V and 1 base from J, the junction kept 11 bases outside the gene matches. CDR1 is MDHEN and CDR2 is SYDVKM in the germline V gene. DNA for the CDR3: TGTGCCAGCAGGGTCCCGGGACAGGTTTTGAGCAATCAGCCCCAGCATTTT. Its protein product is CASRVPGQVLSNQPQHF.

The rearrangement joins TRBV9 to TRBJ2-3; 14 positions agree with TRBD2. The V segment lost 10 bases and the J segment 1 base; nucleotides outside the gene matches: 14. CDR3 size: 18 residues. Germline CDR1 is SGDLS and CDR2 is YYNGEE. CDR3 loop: CAEIWTSGRRGRTDTQYF. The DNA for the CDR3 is TGTGCCGAGATCTGGACTAGCGGGAGGAGAGGGCGCACAGATACGCAGTATTTT.